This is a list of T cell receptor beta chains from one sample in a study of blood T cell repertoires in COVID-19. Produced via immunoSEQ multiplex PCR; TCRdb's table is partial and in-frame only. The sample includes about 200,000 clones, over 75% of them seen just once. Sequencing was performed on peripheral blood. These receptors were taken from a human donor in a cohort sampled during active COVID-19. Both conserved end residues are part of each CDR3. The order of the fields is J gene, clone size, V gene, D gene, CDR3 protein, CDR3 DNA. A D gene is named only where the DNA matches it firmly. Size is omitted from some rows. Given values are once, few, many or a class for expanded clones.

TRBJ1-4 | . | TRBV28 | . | CASSGTHLEKLFF | TGTGCCAGCAGCGGGACACACCTTGAAAAACTGTTTTTT
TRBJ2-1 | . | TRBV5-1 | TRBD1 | CASSQGVFYNEQFF | TGCGCCAGCAGCCAGGGGGTTTTCTACAATGAGCAGTTCTTC
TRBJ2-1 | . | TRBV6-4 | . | CASSDDSQGEQFF | TGTGCCAGCAGTGACGACTCTCAGGGGGAGCAGTTCTTC
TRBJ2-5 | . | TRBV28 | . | CASSLLWRWETQYF | TGTGCCAGCAGTTTACTCTGGAGGTGGGAGACCCAGTACTTC
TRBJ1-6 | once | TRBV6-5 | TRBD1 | CASSIQGGNSPLHF | TGTGCCAGCAGCATACAGGGGGGTAATTCACCCCTCCACTTT
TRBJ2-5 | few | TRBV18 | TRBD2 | CASSPLTSGRLGETQYF | TGTGCCAGCTCACCTCTCACTAGCGGGAGACTGGGAGAGACCCAGTACTTC
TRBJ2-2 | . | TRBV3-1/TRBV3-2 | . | CASSHGGMNTGELFF | TGTGCCAGCAGCCACGGGGGAATGAACACCGGGGAGCTGTTTTTT
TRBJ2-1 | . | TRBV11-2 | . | CASSLAYNEQFF | TGTGCCAGCAGCTTAGCATACAATGAGCAGTTCTTC
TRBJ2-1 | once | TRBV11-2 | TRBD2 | CASSPPGLSGEQFF | TGTGCCAGCAGCCCGCCGGGACTATCGGGTGAGCAGTTCTTC
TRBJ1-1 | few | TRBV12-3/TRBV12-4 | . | CASGLRTDLAFF | TGTGCCAGCGGACTCCGGACGGACCTAGCTTTCTTT
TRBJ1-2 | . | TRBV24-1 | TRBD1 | CATSRGPGSGYTF | TGTGCCACCAGCAGGGGGCCCGGCAGTGGCTACACCTTC
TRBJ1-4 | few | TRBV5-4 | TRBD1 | CASSLGTGVEKLFF | TGTGCCAGCAGCTTGGGGACAGGGGTTGAAAAACTGTTTTTT
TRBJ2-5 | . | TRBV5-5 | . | CASSFAEKTQYF | TGTGCCAGCAGCTTTGCGGAGAAGACCCAGTACTTC
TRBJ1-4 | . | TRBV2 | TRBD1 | CASSYPQGATNEKLFF | TGTGCCAGCAGTTATCCTCAGGGGGCGACTAATGAAAAACTGTTTTTT
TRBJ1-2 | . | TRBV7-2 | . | CASSLSNYGYTF | TGTGCCAGCAGCTTGTCAAACTATGGCTACACCTTC
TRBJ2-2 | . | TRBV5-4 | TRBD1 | CASSLGDSRDTGELFF | TGTGCCAGCAGCTTGGGGGACAGTAGGGACACCGGGGAGCTGTTTTTT
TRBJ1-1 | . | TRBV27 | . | CASIRGGTEAFF | TGTGCCAGCATTCGGGGTGGGACTGAAGCTTTCTTT
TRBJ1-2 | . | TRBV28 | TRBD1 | CASSSRGQGIGYTF | TGTGCCAGCAGTTCCAGGGGGCAAGGCATTGGCTACACCTTC
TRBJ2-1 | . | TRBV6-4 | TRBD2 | CASSAGTSGPGSGEQFF | TGTGCCAGCAGTGCTGGGACTAGCGGGCCAGGGTCCGGGGAGCAGTTCTTC
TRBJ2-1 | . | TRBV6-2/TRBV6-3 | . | CASSSRGHEQFF | TGTGCCAGCAGTTCCAGGGGACATGAGCAGTTCTTC
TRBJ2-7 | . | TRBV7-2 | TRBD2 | CASSLASGGYEQYF | TGTGCCAGCAGTCTGGCTAGCGGGGGGTACGAGCAGTACTTC
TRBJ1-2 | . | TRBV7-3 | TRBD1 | CASSPETGGGYGYTF | TGTGCCAGCAGCCCTGAGACAGGGGGCGGGTATGGCTACACCTTC
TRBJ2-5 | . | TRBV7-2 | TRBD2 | CASSFSGSQETQYF | TGTGCCAGCAGCTTTAGCGGGAGTCAAGAGACCCAGTACTTC
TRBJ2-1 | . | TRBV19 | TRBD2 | CASRPPGTSYEQFF | TGTGCCAGTAGGCCTCCGGGGACTAGCTATGAGCAGTTCTTC
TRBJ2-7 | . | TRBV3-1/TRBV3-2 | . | CASSLRGASGSYEQYF | TGTGCCAGCAGCCTACGCGGGGCCTCAGGGTCCTACGAGCAGTACTTC
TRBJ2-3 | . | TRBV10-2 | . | CASSYAGRTDTQYF | TGCGCCAGCAGTTACGCGGGGAGGACAGATACGCAGTATTTT
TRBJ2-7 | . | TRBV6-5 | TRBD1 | CASKTTGTHEQYF | TGTGCCAGCAAGACGACAGGGACGCACGAGCAGTACTTC
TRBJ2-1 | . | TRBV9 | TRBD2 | CASSARLGGSIDEQFF | TGTGCCAGCAGCGCGAGGTTGGGCGGGAGCATCGATGAGCAGTTCTTC
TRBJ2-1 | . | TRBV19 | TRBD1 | CASGGQGEGEQFF | TGTGCCAGTGGGGGACAGGGGGAAGGTGAGCAGTTCTTC
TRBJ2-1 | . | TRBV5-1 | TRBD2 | CASSTSGGDNEQFF | TGCGCCAGCAGCACTAGCGGGGGGGACAATGAGCAGTTCTTC
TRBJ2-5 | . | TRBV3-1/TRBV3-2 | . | CASLSVTETQYF | TGTGCCAGCTTGAGCGTCACGGAGACCCAGTACTTC
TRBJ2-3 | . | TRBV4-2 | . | CASSQGVGSSTDTQYF | TGTGCCAGCAGCCAAGGCGTCGGTTCTAGCACAGATACGCAGTATTTT
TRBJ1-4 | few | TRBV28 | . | CASRLGLNEKLFF | TGTGCCAGCAGGCTTGGACTTAATGAAAAACTGTTTTTT
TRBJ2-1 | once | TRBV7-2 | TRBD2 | CASSPQAGHNEQFF | TGTGCCAGCAGCCCCCAAGCGGGACACAATGAGCAGTTCTTC
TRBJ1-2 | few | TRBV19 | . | CASSGEPNYGYTF | TGTGCCAGTAGCGGGGAGCCAAACTATGGCTACACCTTC
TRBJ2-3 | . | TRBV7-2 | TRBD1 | CASSLRGLHTDTQYF | TGTGCCAGCAGCTTAAGGGGGCTTCACACAGATACGCAGTATTTT
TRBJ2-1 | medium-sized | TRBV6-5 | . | CASSSRYEQFF | TGTGCCAGCAGTTCGAGATATGAGCAGTTCTTC
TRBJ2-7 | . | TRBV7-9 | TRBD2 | CASARTGGASPEQYF | TGTGCCAGCGCGAGAACGGGAGGGGCCTCGCCCGAGCAGTACTTC
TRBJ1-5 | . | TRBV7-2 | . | CASSLDRSQHF | TGTGCCAGCAGCTTAGACAGGAGCCAGCATTTT
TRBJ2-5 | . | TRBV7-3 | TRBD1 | CASSLTQGGIETQYF | TGTGCCAGCAGCTTAACACAGGGGGGAATTGAGACCCAGTACTTC
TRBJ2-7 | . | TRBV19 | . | CASSIAHGGSYEQYF | TGTGCCAGTAGTATCGCGCACGGTGGCTCCTACGAGCAGTACTTC
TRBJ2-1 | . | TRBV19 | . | CASSITRVRSSYNEQFF | TGTGCCAGTAGTATAACCAGGGTCCGGAGCTCCTACAATGAGCAGTTCTTC
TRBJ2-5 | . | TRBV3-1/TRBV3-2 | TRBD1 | CASSSSEDRGRGETQYF | TGTGCCAGCAGCTCAAGTGAGGACAGGGGGCGGGGAGAGACCCAGTACTTC
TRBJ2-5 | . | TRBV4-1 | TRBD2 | CASSQEGKLVAGVGETQYF | TGCGCCAGCAGCCAAGAGGGGAAATTGGTAGCGGGAGTGGGTGAGACCCAGTACTTC
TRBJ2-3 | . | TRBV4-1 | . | CASMDKSRGAQYF | TGCGCCAGCATGGATAAGTCTCGGGGTGCGCAGTATTTT
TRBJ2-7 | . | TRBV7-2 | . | CASSFISGGSYEQYF | TGTGCCAGCAGTTTCATTAGCGGAGGCTCCTACGAGCAGTACTTC
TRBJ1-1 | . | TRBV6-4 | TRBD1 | CASRGQGETEAFF | TGTGCCAGCAGGGGACAGGGGGAGACTGAAGCTTTCTTT
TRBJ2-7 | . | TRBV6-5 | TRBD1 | CASARGDRGAEQYF | TGTGCCAGCGCCCGAGGGGACAGGGGGGCCGAGCAGTACTTC
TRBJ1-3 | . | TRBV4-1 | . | CASSQETSVSSGNTIYF | TGCGCCAGCAGCCAAGAAACGAGTGTTTCCTCTGGAAACACCATATATTTT
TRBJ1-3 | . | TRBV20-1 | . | CSARAGNTIYF | TGCAGTGCTAGAGCGGGAAACACCATATATTTT
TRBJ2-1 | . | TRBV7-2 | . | CASSRGQRNEQFF | TGTGCCAGCAGCCGGGGACAACGGAATGAGCAGTTCTTC
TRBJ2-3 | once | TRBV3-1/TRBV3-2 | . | CASSQNSRGDTQYF | TGTGCCAGCAGCCAAAATAGCCGTGGGGATACGCAGTATTTT
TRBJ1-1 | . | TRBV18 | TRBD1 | CASFRDQGVTEAFF | TGTGCCAGCTTCCGGGACCAGGGGGTCACTGAAGCTTTCTTT
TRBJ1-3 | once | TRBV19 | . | CASSLYRGNTIYF | TGTGCCAGTAGTCTCTACAGGGGAAACACCATATATTTT
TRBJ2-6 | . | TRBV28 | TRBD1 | CATTGGLTGANVLTF | TGTGCCACTACAGGGGGCTTAACTGGGGCCAACGTCCTGACTTTC
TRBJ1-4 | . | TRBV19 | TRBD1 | CASTPGTAGGGKLFF | TGTGCCAGTACCCCGGGGACAGCCGGGGGCGGAAAACTGTTTTTT
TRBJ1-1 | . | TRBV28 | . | CASLGGGDTEAFF | TGTGCCAGCCTAGGGGGAGGGGACACTGAAGCTTTCTTT
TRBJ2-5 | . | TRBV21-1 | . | CASSKIGETQYF | TGTGCCAGCAGCAAAATCGGAGAGACCCAGTACTTC
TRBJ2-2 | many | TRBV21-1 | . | CASSVLSNTGELFF | TGTGCCAGCAGCGTGCTATCGAACACCGGGGAGCTGTTTTTT
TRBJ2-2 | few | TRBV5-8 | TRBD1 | CASSLQGVRTGELFF | TGTGCCAGCAGCCTACAGGGGGTACGAACCGGGGAGCTGTTTTTT